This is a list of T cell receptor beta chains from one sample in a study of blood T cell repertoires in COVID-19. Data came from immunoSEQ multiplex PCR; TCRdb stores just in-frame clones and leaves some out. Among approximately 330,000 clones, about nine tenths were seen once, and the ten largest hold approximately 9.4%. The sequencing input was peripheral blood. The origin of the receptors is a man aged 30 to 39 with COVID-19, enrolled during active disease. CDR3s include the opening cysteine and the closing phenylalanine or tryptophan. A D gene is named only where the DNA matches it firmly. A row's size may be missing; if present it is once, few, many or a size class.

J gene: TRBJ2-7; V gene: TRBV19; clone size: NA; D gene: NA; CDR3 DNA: TGTGCCAGTAGGCAAACTAGACAGGCCTACGAGCAGTACTTC; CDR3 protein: CASRQTRQAYEQYF
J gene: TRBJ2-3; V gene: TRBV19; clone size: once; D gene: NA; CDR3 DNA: TGTGCCAGTAGTATTTGGGCAGGGGAGACCACAGATACGCAGTATTTT; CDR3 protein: CASSIWAGETTDTQYF
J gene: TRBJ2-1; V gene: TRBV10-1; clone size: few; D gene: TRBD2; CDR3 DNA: TGCGCCAGCAGTGTAAGTTGGGGACTAGCGGTTGCCTTCTCCTACAATGAGCAGTTCTTC; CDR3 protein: CASSVSWGLAVAFSYNEQFF
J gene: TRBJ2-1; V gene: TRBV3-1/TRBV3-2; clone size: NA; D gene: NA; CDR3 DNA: TGTGCCAGCAGTCGAATCTTTTCCGGGGGTCCCCATAATGAGCAGTTCTTC; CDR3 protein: CASSRIFSGGPHNEQFF
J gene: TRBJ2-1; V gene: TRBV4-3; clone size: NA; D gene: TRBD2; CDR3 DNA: TGCGCCAGCAGCCAAGATGGGCTAGCGGGGGAGTACAATGAGCAGTTCTTC; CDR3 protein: CASSQDGLAGEYNEQFF
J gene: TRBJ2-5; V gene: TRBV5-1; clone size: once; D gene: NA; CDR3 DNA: TGCGCCAGCGGCCTTCAAGAGACCCAGTACTTC; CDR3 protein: CASGLQETQYF
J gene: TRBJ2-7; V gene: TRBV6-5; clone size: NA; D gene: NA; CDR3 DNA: TGTGCCAGCACCATGGTGGGGGGAACAAGCTACGAGCAGTACTTC; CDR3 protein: CASTMVGGTSYEQYF
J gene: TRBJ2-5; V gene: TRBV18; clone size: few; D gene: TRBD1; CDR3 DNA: TGTGCCAGCTCACCAAAAGGGACAGGCCAAGAGACCCAGTACTTC; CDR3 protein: CASSPKGTGQETQYF
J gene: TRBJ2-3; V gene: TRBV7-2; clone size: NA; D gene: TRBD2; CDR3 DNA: TGTGCCAGCAGCCCACCGGGACTAGCGGGAGGTACGCAGTATTTT; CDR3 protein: CASSPPGLAGGTQYF
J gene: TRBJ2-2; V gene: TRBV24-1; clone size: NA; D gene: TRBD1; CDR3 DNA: TGTGCCACCAGTGATCCACAGGGGGCGAACACCGGGGAGCTGTTTTTT; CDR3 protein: CATSDPQGANTGELFF
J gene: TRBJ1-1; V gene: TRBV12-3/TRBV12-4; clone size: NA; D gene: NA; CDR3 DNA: TGTGCCAGCAGTTTCAGGCAGACCGAAGCTTTCTTT; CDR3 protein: CASSFRQTEAFF
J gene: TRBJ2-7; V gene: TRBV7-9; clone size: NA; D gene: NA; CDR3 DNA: TGTGCCAGCAGCTTAGGTCCAGTTCTCACCTACGAGCAGTACTTC; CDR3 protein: CASSLGPVLTYEQYF
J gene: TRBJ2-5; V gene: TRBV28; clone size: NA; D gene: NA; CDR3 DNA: TGTGCCAGCAGTTATCGTCTTGAGCAAAAGACCCAGTACTTC; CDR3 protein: CASSYRLEQKTQYF
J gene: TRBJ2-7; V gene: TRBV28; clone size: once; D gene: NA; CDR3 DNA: TGTGCCAGCAGTTTCTCGTACGAGCAGTACTTC; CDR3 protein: CASSFSYEQYF
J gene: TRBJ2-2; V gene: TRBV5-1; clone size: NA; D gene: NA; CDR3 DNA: TGCGCCAGCAGCCAGGGCCGTACGGGGGCCGGGGAGCTGTTTTTT; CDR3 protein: CASSQGRTGAGELFF
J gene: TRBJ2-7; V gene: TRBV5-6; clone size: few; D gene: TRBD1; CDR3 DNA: TGTGCCAGCAGCCGCTGGACAGGGCGCGAGCAGTACTTC; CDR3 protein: CASSRWTGREQYF
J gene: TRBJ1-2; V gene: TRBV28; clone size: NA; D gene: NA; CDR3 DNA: TGTGCCAGCAGCCTTGGGGGGCAGGGACTAAACTATGGCTACACCTTC; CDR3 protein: CASSLGGQGLNYGYTF
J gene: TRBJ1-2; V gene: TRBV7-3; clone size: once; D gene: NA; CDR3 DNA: TGTGCCAGCAGCGGGTCGGACAGATATGGCTACACCTTC; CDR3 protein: CASSGSDRYGYTF